These T cell receptor beta chains were read from a single sample in a study of T cell repertoires in cytomegalovirus infection. TCRdb fed the reads into MiXCR, producing one record per CDR3 protein. The table shows over 150,000 distinct CDR3 sequences, with about 21% occurring only once. The sequencing input was PBMCs. The receptors derive from a human donor in good health (CMV status not recorded). Some clones in this sample may be carry-over from other donors' samples. The conserved cysteine and the conserved F or W are not part of the CDR3 here.

j_call v_call cdr3_aa
TRBJ2-3 TRBV6-2/TRBV6-3 ASRGTSIDTQY
TRBJ1-2 TRBV4-1 ASSQDGQGRDYGYT
TRBJ2-5 TRBV10-3 AISEAVGGSSSQETQY
TRBJ2-7 TRBV6-1 ASSEGLAGGPYEQY
TRBJ2-2 TRBV7-2 ASSSRSGRAGELF
TRBJ1-3 TRBV20-1 SASLLDTIY
TRBJ1-2 TRBV12-3/TRBV12-4 ASSQTGYGYT
TRBJ2-7 TRBV7-4 ASNLAGTGFYEQY
TRBJ1-1 TRBV20-1 SATSKGVIGEAF
TRBJ1-5 TRBV7-8 ASSRQANQPQH
TRBJ1-1 TRBV7-3 ASSPFSNTEAF
TRBJ2-5 TRBV20-1 SAAPLRRETQY
TRBJ2-1 TRBV20-1 SARILAGIYNEQF
TRBJ2-7 TRBV7-2 ASSLGTASYEQN